A single sample is the source of the 8 T cell receptor beta chains below, sequenced in a study of T cells in Graves' hyperthyroidism and ophthalmopathy. Amplification yielded TCR beta CDR3 regions, with RNA transcripts as the source. Carried out on the TCR CDR3, a first-round RT-PCR used the HTBI primer set. TCRdb independently ran MiXCR on the multiplex PCR reads; one entry per CDR3 protein. The sample consists of some 500,000 distinct CDR3 sequences, 14% of them appearing once. The sample was blood. The receptors stem from a woman aged 18 to 35 with Graves' hyperthyroidism.

In this sample, this clonotype turned up many times. This rearrangement joins TRBV7-9 to TRBJ2-3, with D uncertain. There are 16 residues in the CDR3. CDR1 is SEHNR and CDR2 is FQNEAQ in the germline V gene (reference sequence). V gave up 1 base and J gave up 2 bases, with 13 bases separating them. The CDR3 DNA reads as TGTGCCAGCAGCTTAGTGGGTACCCTTCACACAGATACGCAGTATTTT. Translation: CASSLVGTLHTDTQYF.

This clonotype turned up a few times. The chain carries TRBV19 and TRBJ2-1; 11 bases are a match to TRBD2. Germline-derived CDR1 and CDR2 are LNHDA and SQIVND (reference sequence). The V and J ends lost 3 bases and 9 bases, in that order; junction bases with no gene match: 10. This CDR3 spans 16 amino acids. CDR3 protein: CASSMRRLAGRGEQFF. The CDR3 DNA is TGTGCCAGTAGTATGAGAAGACTAGCGGGAAGGGGTGAGCAGTTCTTC.

This clonotype was counted a few times. This chain connects TRBV18 to TRBJ2-3, with D tentatively TRBD2 (6 bases). V gave up 4 bases and J gave up 0 bases, with 14 bases separating them. This CDR3 comprises 16 residues. Germline V CDR1 and CDR2: KGHSH, LQKENI. CDR3: CASSQAGGASTDTQYF. The CDR3 DNA is TGTGCCAGCTCACAAGCGGGTGGAGCTAGCACAGATACGCAGTATTTT.

This clonotype has ten or more counts. This chain joins TRBV27 and TRBJ2-1, with a tentative D call TRBD1 (5 bases). This CDR3 contains 15 residues. Trimming removed 4 bases from V and 5 bases from J, with 15 bases in between. CDR1 MNHEY and CDR2 SMNVEV come from the germline V gene (reference sequence). The CDR3 DNA reads TGTGCCAGCAGTTCATGGCAGGGAATGAACAATGAGCAGTTCTTC. This encodes CASSSWQGMNNEQFF.

This clonotype was counted ten times or more. The chain is built from TRBV30 and TRBJ1-2, with unresolved D. Germline V gives CDR1 GTSNPN, CDR2 SVGIG (reference sequence). CDR3 length equals 14 residues. The V and J ends lost 3 bases and 0 bases respectively, with 11 bases between them. In DNA, the CDR3 is TGTGCCTGGAGACACGGTCCCTCTAACTATGGCTACACCTTC. Protein sequence: CAWRHGPSNYGYTF.

At least ten counts were recorded for this clonotype. The gene calls are TRBV6-1 and TRBJ2-7; 10 bases are a match to TRBD2. The CDR3 spans 15 residues. CDR1 and CDR2 (germline): MNHNS, SASEGT. With 3 bases clipped from V and 2 bases from J, the junction kept 4 bases outside the gene matches. CDR3 sequence reads: CASSDRTSGTYEQYF. The DNA of the CDR3 is TGTGCCAGCAGTGACAGGACTAGCGGAACCTACGAGCAGTACTTC.

This clonotype was counted ten times or more. The chain joins TRBV7-2 to TRBJ1-2; TRBD1 is a possible D gene (5 bases). Trimming cost V 3 bases and J 5 bases, with 13 bases left between them. The CDR3 has 14 residues. In germline, CDR1 is SGHTA, CDR2 FQGNSA. The DNA of the CDR3 is TGTGCCAGCAGCTTTACCGGGACGAGGTATGGCTACACCTTC. Translating it yields CASSFTGTRYGYTF.

This clonotype has at least ten counts. This chain links TRBV18 with TRBJ1-1; TRBD1 aligns across 7 bases. The germline CDR1 and CDR2 sequences are KGHSH and LQKENI. The CDR3 runs 16 residues. Trimming at V came to 3 bases and at J to 0 bases, leaving 7 bases not matched to a gene. The CDR3: CASSPPQGGLNTEAFF. The CDR3 nucleotides are TGTGCCAGCTCACCGCCTCAAGGGGGCCTGAACACTGAAGCTTTCTTT.